This T cell receptor (beta chain) was retrieved from a study of shared clonotypes between healthy human individuals. Overall study context: The cohort had a couple of women and three men, ages 18 to 49.

Assay used: immunoSEQ multiplex PCR; TCRdb lists only in-frame clones, some missing. This table holds some 1.5 million clones, roughly 97% found once. The germline gives CDR1 SGHVS, CDR2 FQNEAQ. The V and J ends lost 5 bases and 0 bases respectively, with 10 bases between them. The CDR3 has 15 amino acids. The specimen sequenced was naive CD4+ T cells sorted from blood. Subset in this sample: CD45RA+ positively selected. The chain combines TRBV7-8 with TRBJ1-4; D is ambiguous. The clonotype originates from a man aged 25 to 40 in good health. CDR3 region: CASSRDSPTNEKLFF. CDR3 coding DNA: TGTGCCAGCAGCAGGGATTCCCCAACTAATGAAAAACTGTTTTTT.